The TCR beta chain under discussion was sequenced for a study of T cell repertoires in cytomegalovirus infection. Study-level background: Through public TCR beta signatures, both CMV infection and matching HLA type were indicated. Findings and caveats of the study: CMV carriers having the relevant HLA were flagged by cumulative public TCR beta family frequency. Dominating the ex vivo response were TCR beta clonotypes that were CMV-specific and HLA-C-restricted.

A remark on this clonotype: Its antigen is not identified.

CDR3 length equals 16 residues. Germline CDR1 reads SGHVS; CDR2 reads FNYEAQ. The V gene end was trimmed by 5 bases and the J gene end by 6 bases; junction bases not matched to a gene: 13. TCRdb recomputed calls from the reads with MiXCR, one row per CDR3 protein. Found here are a few hundred thousand distinct CDR3 sequences, 26% of them singletons; the top ten hold roughly 13%. The receptor comes from a human donor in good health (CMV status not recorded). Some clones in this sample may be carry-over from other donors' samples. Material: PBMCs. The chain is built from TRBV7-6 and TRBJ1-5, with 7 bases matching TRBD1. The CDR3 sequence is CASSRGTASNGQPQHF. The CDR3 bases are TGTGCCAGCAGCCGGGGGACAGCCTCTAACGGTCAGCCCCAGCATTTT.